This T cell receptor beta chain was obtained from a study of PD-1 blockade in classical Hodgkin lymphoma. Turning to this clone: Antigen: not known.

TCRdb's copy holds only in-frame clones and misses some; the assay was immunoSEQ multiplex PCR. The sample shows tens of thousands of clones, about 91% of them seen only once. This CDR3 has 12 amino acids. Looked up from germline, CDR1 is SGHNT and CDR2 is YYREEE (reference sequence). With V trimmed by 10 bases and J by 2 bases, 4 bases remained unmatched. Findings and caveats of the study: Significantly greater TCR diversity emerged by C4D1 in CD4+ cells but not CD8+ cells.

Each of the patients experienced relapse following autologous stem cell transplantation, and their brentuximab vedotin exposure differed. The J gene is TRBJ2-5, the V gene TRBV5-4; 8 nucleotides align to TRBD2. Sequenced material: peripheral blood mononuclear cells (PBMCs), taken before the second cycle of nivolumab. The TCR sequence derives from a human donor with classical Hodgkin lymphoma. This CDR3 is CAFGRGQETQYF. CDR3 in DNA: TGTGCCTTCGGGAGGGGACAAGAGACCCAGTACTTC.